This TCR beta chain is drawn from a study of shared clonotypes between healthy human individuals. Germline lookup yields CDR1 ENHRY and CDR2 SYGVKD. The CDR3 extends over 13 amino acids. V lost 5 bases and J lost 2, with 9 bases in between. Data came from immunoSEQ multiplex PCR; TCRdb stores just in-frame clones and leaves some out. The sample has over 2 million clones, around 90% seen once. Sequencing input: naive CD4+ T cells from PBMCs. Documented subset: CD45RA+ positively selected. The receptor was derived from a man between 18 and 29 years old in good health. Some clones in this sample may be carry-over from other donors' samples. J is TRBJ2-5 and V is TRBV10-3; D could derive from TRBD1 or TRBD2 (5 bases each). CDR3 in amino acids: CAISRDPQETQYF. CDR3 coding DNA: TGTGCCATCAGTCGGGACCCTCAAGAGACCCAGTACTTC.